This TCR beta chain was retrieved from a study of cytomegalovirus exposure and HLA in healthy donors. Overall study: Inside one of the first data releases sat about 85 million unique TCRs taken from HLA-typed donors. General observations from the study: Some segments of the V type, notably TRBV6-2 and TRBV6-3, were excluded as indistinguishable. Sequencing artifact likely explains a cluster of highly shared sequence variants.

Trimming removed 0 bases from V and 6 bases from J, with 14 bases in between. CDR3 size: 15 residues. Germline V gene sequence: CDR1 SGDLS, CDR2 YYNGEE. The PCR used 60 Vbeta and 13 Jbeta primers. Only in-frame clones appear in the TCRdb table, and some are missing; sequencing was by immunoSEQ multiplex PCR. With fewer than 150,000 clones in the sample, the ten largest clones hold less than 3%. Remarks on this clone: Its target is not known.

The V call is TRBV9, the J call TRBJ2-3; a weak D match, TRBD2 (5 bases). Sequenced input: PBMCs. The sequence was collected from a man between 40 and 49 years old in good health and CMV-seronegative. The CDR3 sequence: CASSVGSLGGDTQYF. CDR3 nucleotides: TGTGCCAGCAGCGTAGGTAGCTTGGGCGGGGATACGCAGTATTTT.